This TCR beta chain was documented in a study of spatial heterogeneity in lung cancer. From the 5' RACE reads, TCRdb called clonotypes with MiXCR, one entry per CDR3 protein. The sample lists about 15,000 distinct CDR3 sequences; approximately 6% were seen once. The V gene's germline CDR1 is SGHNT and CDR2 YYREEE (reference sequence). There are 17 residues in the CDR3. The ends were cut back, 4 bases at V and 0 bases at J, with 14 bases in the middle. The time point denotes: blood at routine non-recurrence follow-up after resection. This clonotype was observed many times. Material: PBMCs, obtained at follow-up. The rearrangement uses TRBV5-4 and TRBJ2-6; D may match TRBD1 or TRBD2 (7 bases each). The sequence was collected from a male donor with early-stage non-small cell lung cancer. CDR3 nucleotides: TGTGCCAGCAGCCCGGCAGGGGGGGGCTCTGGGGCCAACGTCCTGACTTTC. It encodes CASSPAGGGSGANVLTF.